The text below deals with one T cell receptor (beta chain). Sequencing used immunoSEQ multiplex PCR; TCRdb keeps in-frame clones, though not all of them. The table has 150,000 to 190,000 clones, under 90% seen once. The data were taken from a study of blood T cell repertoires in COVID-19. The overall study: The United States, Italy and Spain supplied acute and convalescent COVID-19 samples.

V was clipped by 4 bases and J by 7 bases, with 16 bases between them. The CDR3 extends over 15 amino acids. Per the germline V gene, CDR1 is LGHDT and CDR2 is YNNKEL (reference sequence). The rearrangement links TRBV3-1 (or the pseudogene TRBV3-2) to TRBJ2-2; D might be TRBD1 (6 bases). This clonotype was obtained from a man aged 60-69 years with acute or convalescent COVID-19. Specimen: peripheral blood. CDR3 bases: TGTGCCAGCAGCCCAGGGGCCCTGCCTGGCGGGGAGCTGTTTTTT. This translates into CASSPGALPGGELFF.